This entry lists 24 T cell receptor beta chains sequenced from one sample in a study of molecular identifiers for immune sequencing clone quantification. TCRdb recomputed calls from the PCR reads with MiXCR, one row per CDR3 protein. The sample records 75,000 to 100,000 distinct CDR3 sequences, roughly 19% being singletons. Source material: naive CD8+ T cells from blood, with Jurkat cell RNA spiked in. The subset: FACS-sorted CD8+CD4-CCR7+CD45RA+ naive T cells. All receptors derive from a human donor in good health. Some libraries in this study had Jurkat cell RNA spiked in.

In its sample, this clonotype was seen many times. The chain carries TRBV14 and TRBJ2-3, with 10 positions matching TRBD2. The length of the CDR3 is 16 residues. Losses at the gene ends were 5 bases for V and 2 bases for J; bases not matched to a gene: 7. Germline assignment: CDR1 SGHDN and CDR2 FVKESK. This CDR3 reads CASSTRTSGNTDTQYF. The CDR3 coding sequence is TGTGCCAGCAGCACAAGGACTAGCGGTAACACAGATACGCAGTATTTT.

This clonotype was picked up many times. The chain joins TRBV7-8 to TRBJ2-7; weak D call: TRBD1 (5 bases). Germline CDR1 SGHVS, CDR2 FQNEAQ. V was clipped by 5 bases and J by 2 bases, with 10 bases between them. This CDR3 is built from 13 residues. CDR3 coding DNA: TGTGCCAGCAGCGACGGACAAGCCTACGAGCAGTACTTC. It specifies CASSDGQAYEQYF.

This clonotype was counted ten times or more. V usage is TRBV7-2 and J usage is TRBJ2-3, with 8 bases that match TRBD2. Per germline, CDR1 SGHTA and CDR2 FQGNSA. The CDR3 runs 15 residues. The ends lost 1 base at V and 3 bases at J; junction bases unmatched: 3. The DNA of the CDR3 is TGTGCCAGCAGCTTAGGGGGCGGGGGGACAGATACGCAGTATTTT. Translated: CASSLGGGGTDTQYF.

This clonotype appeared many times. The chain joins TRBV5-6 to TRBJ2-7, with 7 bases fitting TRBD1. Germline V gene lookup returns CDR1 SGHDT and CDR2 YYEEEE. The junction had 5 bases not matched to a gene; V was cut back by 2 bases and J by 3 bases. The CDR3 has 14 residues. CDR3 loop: CASSFGTDLYEQYF. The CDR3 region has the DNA TGTGCCAGCAGCTTCGGGACAGATCTCTACGAGCAGTACTTC.

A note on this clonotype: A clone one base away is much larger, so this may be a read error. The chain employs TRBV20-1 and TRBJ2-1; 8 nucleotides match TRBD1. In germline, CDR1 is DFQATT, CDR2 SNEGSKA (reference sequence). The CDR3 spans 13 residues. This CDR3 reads CSALGQGYNEQLF. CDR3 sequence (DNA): TGCAGTGCTCTTGGACAGGGTTACAATGAGCAGCTCTTC.

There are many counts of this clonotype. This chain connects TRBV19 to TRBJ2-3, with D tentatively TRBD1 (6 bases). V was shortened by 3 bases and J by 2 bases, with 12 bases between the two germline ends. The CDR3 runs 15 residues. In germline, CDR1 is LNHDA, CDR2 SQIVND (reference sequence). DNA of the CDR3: TGTGCCAGTAGTATGTGGGACACCTACACAGATACGCAGTATTTT. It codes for CASSMWDTYTDTQYF. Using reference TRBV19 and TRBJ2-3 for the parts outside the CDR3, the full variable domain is DGGITQSPKYLFRKEGQNVTLSCEQNLNHDAMYWYRQDPGQGLRLIYYSQIVNDFQKGDIAEGYSVSREKKESFPLTVTSAQKNPTAFYLCASSMWDTYTDTQYFGPGTRLTVL.

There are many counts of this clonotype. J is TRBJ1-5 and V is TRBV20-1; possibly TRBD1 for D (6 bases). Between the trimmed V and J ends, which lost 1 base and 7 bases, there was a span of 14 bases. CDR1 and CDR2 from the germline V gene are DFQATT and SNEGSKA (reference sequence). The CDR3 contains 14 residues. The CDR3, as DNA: TGCAGTGCTAGAGTTGAAGGGGGAAACCAGCCCCAGCATTTT. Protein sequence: CSARVEGGNQPQHF.

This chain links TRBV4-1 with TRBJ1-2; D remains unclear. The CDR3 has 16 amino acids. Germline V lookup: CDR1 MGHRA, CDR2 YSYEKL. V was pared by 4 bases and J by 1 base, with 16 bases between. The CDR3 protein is CASSRERGILNYGYTF. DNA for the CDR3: TGCGCCAGCAGCCGAGAGCGAGGGATACTTAACTATGGCTACACCTTC.

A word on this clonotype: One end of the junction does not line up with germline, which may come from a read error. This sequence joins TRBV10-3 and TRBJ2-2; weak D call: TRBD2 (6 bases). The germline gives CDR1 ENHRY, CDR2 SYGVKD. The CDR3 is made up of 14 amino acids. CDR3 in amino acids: CAINEPEGNGELFF. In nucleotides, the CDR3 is TGTGCCATCAATGAGCCGGAGGGCAACGGGGAGCTGTTTTTT.

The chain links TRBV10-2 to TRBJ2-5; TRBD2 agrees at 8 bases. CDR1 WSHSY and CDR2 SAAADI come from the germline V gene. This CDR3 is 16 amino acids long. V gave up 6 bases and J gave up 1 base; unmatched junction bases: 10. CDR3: CASRSGTSRRQETQYF. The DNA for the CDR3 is TGCGCCAGCAGGTCCGGGACTAGTCGTCGCCAAGAGACCCAGTACTTC.

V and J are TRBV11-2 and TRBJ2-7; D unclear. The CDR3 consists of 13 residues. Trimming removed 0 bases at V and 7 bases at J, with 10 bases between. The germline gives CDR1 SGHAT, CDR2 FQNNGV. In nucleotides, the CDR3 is TGTGCCAGCAGCTTAGAGTTCAATCGGGAGCAGTACTTC. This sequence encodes CASSLEFNREQYF.

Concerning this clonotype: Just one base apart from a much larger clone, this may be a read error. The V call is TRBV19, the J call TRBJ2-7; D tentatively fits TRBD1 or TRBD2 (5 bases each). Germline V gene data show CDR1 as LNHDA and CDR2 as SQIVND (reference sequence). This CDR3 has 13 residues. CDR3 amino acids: CVSSSDGGYEQYF. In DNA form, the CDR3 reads TGTGTCAGTAGTTCCGATGGGGGCTACGAGCAGTACTTC.

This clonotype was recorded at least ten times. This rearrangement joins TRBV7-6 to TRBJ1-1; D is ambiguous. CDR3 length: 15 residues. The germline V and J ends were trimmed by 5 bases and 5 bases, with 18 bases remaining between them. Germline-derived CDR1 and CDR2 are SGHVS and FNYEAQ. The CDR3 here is CASSHSTGSGTEAFF. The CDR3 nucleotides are TGTGCCAGCAGCCACTCGACGGGGTCGGGGACTGAAGCTTTCTTT.

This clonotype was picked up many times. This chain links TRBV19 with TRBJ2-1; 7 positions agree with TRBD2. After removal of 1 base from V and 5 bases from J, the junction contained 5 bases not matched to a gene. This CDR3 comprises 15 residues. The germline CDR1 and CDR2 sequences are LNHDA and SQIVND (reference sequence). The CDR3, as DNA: TGTGCCAGTAGTATAGGACTAGCTGGCCACAATGAGCAGTTCTTC. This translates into CASSIGLAGHNEQFF.

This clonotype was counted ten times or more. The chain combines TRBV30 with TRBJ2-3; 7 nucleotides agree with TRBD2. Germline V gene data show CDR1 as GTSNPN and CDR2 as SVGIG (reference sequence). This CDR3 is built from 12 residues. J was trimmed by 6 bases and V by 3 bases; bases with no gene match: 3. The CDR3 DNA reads TGTGCCTGGAGAATACTAGCGGATACGCAGTATTTT. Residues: CAWRILADTQYF.

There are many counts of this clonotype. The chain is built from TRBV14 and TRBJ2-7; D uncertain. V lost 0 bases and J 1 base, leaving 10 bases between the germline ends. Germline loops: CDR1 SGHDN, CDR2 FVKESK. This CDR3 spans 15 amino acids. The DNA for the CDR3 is TGTGCCAGCAGCCAAGATTACGGGCGGTCCTACGAGCAGTACTTC. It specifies CASSQDYGRSYEQYF.

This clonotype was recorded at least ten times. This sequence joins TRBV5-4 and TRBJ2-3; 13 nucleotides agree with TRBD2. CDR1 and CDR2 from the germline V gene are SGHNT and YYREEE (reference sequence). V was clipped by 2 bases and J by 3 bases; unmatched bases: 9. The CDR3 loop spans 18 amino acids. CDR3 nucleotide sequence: TGTGCCAGCAGCTTCCGACTAGCGGGGGGCCTGGTGACAGATACGCAGTATTTT. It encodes CASSFRLAGGLVTDTQYF.

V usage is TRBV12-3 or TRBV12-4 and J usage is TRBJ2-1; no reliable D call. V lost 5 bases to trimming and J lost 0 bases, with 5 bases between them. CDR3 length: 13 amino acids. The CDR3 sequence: CASSTFSYNEQFF. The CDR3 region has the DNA TGTGCCAGCAGTACGTTCTCCTACAATGAGCAGTTCTTC.

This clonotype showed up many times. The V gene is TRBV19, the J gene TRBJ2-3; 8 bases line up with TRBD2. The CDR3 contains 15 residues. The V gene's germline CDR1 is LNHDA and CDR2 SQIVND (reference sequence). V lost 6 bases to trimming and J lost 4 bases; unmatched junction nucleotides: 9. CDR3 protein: CASRTGTRSSDTQYF. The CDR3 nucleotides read TGTGCCAGTAGGACCGGGACTAGGAGTTCAGATACGCAGTATTTT.

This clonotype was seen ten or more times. CDR3: CASGTGTSGVNPWGNEQFF. The CDR3 nucleotides read TGTGCCAGCGGTACCGGGACTAGCGGTGTAAATCCTTGGGGCAATGAGCAGTTCTTC. The chain links TRBV5-4 to TRBJ2-1; TRBD2 matches at 11 bases. Germline values: CDR1 SGHNT, CDR2 YYREEE (reference sequence). The junction had 21 bases not matched to a gene; V was cut back by 7 bases and J by 6 bases. The CDR3 sequence is 19 residues long.

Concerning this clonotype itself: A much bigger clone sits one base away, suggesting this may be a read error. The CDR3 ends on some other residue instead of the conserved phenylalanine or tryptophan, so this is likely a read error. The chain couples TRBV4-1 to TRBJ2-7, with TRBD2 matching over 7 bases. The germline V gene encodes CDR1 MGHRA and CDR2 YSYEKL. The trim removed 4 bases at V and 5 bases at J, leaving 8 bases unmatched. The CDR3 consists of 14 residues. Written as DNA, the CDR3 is TGCGCCAGCAGCCGAAGCGGGACTGGAGACGAGCAGTACCTC. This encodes CASSRSGTGDEQYL.

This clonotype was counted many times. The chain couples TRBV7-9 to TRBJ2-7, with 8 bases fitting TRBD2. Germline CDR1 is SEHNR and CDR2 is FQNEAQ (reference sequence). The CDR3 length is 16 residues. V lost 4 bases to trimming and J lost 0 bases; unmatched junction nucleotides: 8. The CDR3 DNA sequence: TGTGCCAGCAGCTCCAACAAGCGGGGGAGCTCCTACGAGCAGTACTTC. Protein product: CASSSNKRGSSYEQYF. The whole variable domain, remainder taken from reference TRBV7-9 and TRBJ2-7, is DTGVSQNPRHKITKRGQNVTFRCDPISEHNRLYWYRQTLGQGPEFLTYFQNEAQLEKSRLLSDRFSAERPKGSFSTLEIQRTEQGDSAMYLCASSSNKRGSSYEQYFGPGTRLTVT.

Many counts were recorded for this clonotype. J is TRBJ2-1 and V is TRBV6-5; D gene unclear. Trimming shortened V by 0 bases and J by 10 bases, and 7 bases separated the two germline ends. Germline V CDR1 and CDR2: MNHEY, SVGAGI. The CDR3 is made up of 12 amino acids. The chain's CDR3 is CASSYSRYEQFF. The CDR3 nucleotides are TGTGCCAGCAGTTACTCTCGGTACGAGCAGTTCTTC.

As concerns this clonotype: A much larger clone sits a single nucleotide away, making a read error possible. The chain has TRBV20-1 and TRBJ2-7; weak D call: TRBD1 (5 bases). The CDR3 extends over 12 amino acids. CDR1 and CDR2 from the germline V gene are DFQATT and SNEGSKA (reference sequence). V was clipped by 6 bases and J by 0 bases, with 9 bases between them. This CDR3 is CSARAGSYEQYF. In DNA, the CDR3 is TGCAGTGCCAGGGCCGGCTCCTACGAGCAGTACTTC.